The clone carrying this T cell receptor beta chain was seen a handful of times. What it recognizes is unknown. Trimming shortened V by 0 bases and J by 5 bases, and 10 bases separated the two germline ends. The germline V gene encodes CDR1 LNHNV and CDR2 YYDKDF (reference sequence). CDR3 size: 15 residues. The authors used template switching to add a universal primer site and gave cDNA unique molecular identifiers. TCRdb itself ran the 5' RACE reads through MiXCR, one entry per CDR3 protein. This sample has about 480,000 distinct CDR3 sequences; about 14% occur once, and the top ten carry approximately 0.52%. The data are from a study of identical twins. Study-level findings and limits: Insertion counts were lower in abundant cord blood beta clonotypes, a trend that memory repertoires did not show.

These data were also filed under a second study, of yellow fever vaccine responses in identical twins.

J is TRBJ2-2 and V is TRBV15; D is unresolved. This receptor was taken from a woman between 18 and 29 years old in good health. The sample was CD4+ T cells sorted from blood. CDR3 nucleotides: TGTGCCACCAGCAGAGATTTACGGCTAACCGGGGAGCTGTTTTTT. This gives the protein CATSRDLRLTGELFF.